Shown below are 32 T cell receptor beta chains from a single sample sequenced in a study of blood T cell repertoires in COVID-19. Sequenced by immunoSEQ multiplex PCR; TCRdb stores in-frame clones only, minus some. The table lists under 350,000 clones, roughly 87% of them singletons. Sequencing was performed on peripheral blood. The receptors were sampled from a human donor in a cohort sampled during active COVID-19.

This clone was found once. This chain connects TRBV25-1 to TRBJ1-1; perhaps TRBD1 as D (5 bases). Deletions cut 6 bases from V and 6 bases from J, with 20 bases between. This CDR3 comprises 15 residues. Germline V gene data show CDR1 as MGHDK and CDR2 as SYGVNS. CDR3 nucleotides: TGTGCCAGCAGGTCCTCCTTCGGGGGGGTGGCTGAAGCTTTCTTT. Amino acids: CASRSSFGGVAEAFF. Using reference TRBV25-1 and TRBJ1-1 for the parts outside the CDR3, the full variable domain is EADIYQTPRYLVIGTGKKITLECSQTMGHDKMYWYQQDPGMELHLIHYSYGVNSTEKGDLSSESTVSRIRTEHFPLTLESARPSHTSQYLCASRSSFGGVAEAFFGQGTRLTVV.

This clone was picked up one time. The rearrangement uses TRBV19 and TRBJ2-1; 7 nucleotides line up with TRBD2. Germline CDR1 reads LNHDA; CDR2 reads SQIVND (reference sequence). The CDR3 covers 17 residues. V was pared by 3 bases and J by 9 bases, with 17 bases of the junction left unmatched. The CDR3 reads CASSIQTAGHFTSEQFF. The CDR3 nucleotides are TGTGCCAGTAGTATTCAAACAGCGGGGCATTTTACATCTGAGCAGTTCTTC.

The CDR3 region has the DNA TGTGCCAGCAGTTACTCGTGGACAGGGGGCGATCAGCCCCAGCATTTT. Translation: CASSYSWTGGDQPQHF. The V and J genes are TRBV6-5 and TRBJ1-5, with TRBD1 identical over 11 bases. V gave up 0 bases and J gave up 5 bases; unmatched junction bases: 3. The CDR3 covers 16 residues. CDR1 is MNHEY, CDR2 SVGAGI, per germline.

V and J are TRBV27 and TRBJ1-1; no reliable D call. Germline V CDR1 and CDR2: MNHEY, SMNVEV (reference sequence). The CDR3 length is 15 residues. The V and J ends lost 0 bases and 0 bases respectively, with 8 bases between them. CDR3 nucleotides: TGTGCCAGCAGTTTATCTCGGTTCATGAACACTGAAGCTTTCTTT. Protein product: CASSLSRFMNTEAFF.

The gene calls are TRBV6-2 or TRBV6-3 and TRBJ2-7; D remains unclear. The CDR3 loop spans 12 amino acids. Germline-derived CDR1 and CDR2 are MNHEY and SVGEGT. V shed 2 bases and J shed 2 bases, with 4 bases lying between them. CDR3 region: CASSYGPYEQYF. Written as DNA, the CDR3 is TGTGCCAGCAGTTACGGGCCCTACGAGCAGTACTTC.

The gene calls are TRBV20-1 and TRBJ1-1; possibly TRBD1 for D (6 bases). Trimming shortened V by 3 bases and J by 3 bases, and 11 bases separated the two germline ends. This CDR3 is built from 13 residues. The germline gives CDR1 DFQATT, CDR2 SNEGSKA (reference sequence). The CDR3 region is CSASSSGDTEAFF. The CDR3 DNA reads TGCAGTGCTAGTTCCTCAGGGGACACTGAAGCTTTCTTT.

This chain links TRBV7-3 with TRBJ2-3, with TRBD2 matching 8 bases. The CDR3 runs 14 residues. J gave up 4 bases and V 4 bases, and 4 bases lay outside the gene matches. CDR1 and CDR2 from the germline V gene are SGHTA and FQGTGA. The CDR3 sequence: CASSSSGSADTQYF. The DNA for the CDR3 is TGTGCCAGCAGCTCCAGCGGGAGTGCAGATACGCAGTATTTT.

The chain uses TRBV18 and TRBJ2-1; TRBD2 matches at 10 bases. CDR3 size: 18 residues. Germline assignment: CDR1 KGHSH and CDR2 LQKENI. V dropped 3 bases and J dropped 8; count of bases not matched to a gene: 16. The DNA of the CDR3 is TGTGCCAGCTCACCGTTCGGTTTAGCGGGAGGACCTGTCGATGAGCAGTTCTTC. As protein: CASSPFGLAGGPVDEQFF.

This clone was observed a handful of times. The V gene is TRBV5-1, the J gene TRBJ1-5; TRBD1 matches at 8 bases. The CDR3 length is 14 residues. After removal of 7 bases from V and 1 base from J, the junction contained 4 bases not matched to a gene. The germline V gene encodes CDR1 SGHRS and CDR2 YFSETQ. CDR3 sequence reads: CASSQGGSNQPQHF. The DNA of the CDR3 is TGCGCCAGCTCACAGGGGGGAAGCAATCAGCCCCAGCATTTT. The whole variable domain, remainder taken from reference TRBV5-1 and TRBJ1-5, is KAGVTQTPRYLIKTRGQQVTLSCSPISGHRSVSWYQQTPGQGLQFLFEYFSETQRNKGNFPGRFSGRQFSNSRSEMNVSTLELGDSALYLCASSQGGSNQPQHFGDGTRLSIL.

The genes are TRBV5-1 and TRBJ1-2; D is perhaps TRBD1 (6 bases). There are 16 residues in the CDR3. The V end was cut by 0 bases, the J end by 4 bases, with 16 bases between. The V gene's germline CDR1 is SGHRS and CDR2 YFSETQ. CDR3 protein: CASSLERAGEPYGYTF. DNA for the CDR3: TGCGCCAGCAGCTTGGAACGGGCAGGGGAGCCCTATGGCTACACCTTC.

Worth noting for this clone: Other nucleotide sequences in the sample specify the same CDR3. CDR3 region: CASSLGQGTGNEQFF. The CDR3 DNA reads as TGCGCCAGCAGCTTGGGACAGGGGACGGGGAATGAGCAGTTCTTC. The chain has TRBV5-1 and TRBJ2-1, with 8 bases fitting TRBD1. V dropped 0 bases and J dropped 7; count of bases not matched to a gene: 6. The CDR3 sequence is 15 residues long. Germline CDR1 and CDR2: SGHRS and YFSETQ. The full variable domain, rest sourced from reference TRBV5-1 and TRBJ2-1, is KAGVTQTPRYLIKTRGQQVTLSCSPISGHRSVSWYQQTPGQGLQFLFEYFSETQRNKGNFPGRFSGRQFSNSRSEMNVSTLELGDSALYLCASSLGQGTGNEQFFGPGTRLTVL.

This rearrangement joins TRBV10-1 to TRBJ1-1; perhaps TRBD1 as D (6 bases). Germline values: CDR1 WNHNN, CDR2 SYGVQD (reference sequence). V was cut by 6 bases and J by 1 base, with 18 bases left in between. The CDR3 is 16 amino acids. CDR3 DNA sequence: TGCGCCAGCAGGGGCACGAGTCCCAGGGGGAACACTGAAGCTTTCTTT. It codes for CASRGTSPRGNTEAFF.

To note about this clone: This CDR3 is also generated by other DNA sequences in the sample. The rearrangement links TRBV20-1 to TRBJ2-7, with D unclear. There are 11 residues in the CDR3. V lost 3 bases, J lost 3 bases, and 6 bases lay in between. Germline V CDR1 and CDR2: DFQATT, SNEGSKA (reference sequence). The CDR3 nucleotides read TGCAGTGCTAGCCCCGGCTACGAGCAGTACTTC. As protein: CSASPGYEQYF.

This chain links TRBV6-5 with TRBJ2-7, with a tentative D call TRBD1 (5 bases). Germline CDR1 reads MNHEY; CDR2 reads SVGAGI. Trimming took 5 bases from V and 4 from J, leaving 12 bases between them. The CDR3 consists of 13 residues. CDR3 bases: TGTGCCAGCAGTAGACAGTCGACTTACGAGCAGTACTTC. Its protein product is CASSRQSTYEQYF.

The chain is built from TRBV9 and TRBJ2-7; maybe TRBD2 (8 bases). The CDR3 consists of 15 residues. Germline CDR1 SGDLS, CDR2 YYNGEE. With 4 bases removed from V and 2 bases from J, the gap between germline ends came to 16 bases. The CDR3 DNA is TGTGCCAGCAGCTTCGGGGGGGACAGCACCTACGAGCAGTACTTC. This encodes CASSFGGDSTYEQYF.

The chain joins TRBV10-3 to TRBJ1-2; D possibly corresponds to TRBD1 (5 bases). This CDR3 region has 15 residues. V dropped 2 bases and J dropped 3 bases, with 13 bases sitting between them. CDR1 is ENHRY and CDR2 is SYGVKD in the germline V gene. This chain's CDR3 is CAISERGFSDYGYTF. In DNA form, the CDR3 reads TGTGCCATCAGTGAGAGGGGTTTTTCGGACTATGGCTACACCTTC.

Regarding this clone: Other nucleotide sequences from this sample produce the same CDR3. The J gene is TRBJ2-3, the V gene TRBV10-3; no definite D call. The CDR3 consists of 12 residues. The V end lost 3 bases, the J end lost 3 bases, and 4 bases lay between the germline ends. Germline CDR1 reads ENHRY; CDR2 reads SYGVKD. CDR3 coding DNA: TGTGCCATCAGTGACAGTACAGATACGCAGTATTTT. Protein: CAISDSTDTQYF.

CDR3 sequence reads: CASSLGGREDTQYF. The CDR3 nucleotides read TGCGCCAGCAGCTTGGGAGGGAGGGAGGATACGCAGTATTTT. The V gene is TRBV5-1, the J gene TRBJ2-3, with 7 bases matching TRBD2. Germline V gives CDR1 SGHRS, CDR2 YFSETQ. This CDR3 contains 14 residues. After removal of 0 bases from V and 6 bases from J, the junction contained 4 bases not matched to a gene.

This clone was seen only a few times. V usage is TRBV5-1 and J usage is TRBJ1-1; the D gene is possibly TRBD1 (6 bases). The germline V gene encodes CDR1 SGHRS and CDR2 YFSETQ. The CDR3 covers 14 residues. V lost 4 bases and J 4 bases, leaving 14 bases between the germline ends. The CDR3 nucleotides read TGCGCCAGCAGCATCCAGGGGTCGGGCACTGAAGCTTTCTTT. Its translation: CASSIQGSGTEAFF.

The CDR3 DNA sequence: TGTGCCAGCAGTGATGGCGCCCGACAGGGCCGAAAAGCTTTCTTT. The encoded protein is CASSDGARQGRKAFF. The chain has TRBV2 and TRBJ1-1; TRBD1 agrees at 7 bases. Unmatched junction bases numbered 13, after V lost 3 bases and J lost 9 bases. The CDR3 has 15 residues. Germline V gives CDR1 SNHLY, CDR2 FYNNEI.

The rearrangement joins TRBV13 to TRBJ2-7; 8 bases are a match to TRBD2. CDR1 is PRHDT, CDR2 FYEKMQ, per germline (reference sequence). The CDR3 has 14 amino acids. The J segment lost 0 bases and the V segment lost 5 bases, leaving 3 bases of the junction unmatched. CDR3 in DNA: TGTGCCAGCAGCCCGGGGACTAGCTCCTACGAGCAGTACTTC. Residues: CASSPGTSSYEQYF.

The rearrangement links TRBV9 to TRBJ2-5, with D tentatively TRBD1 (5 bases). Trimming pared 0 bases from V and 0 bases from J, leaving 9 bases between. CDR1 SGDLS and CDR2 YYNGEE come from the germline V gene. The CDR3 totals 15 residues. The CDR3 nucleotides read TGTGCCAGCAGCGTAGCTTGGGGCTACCAAGAGACCCAGTACTTC. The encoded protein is CASSVAWGYQETQYF.

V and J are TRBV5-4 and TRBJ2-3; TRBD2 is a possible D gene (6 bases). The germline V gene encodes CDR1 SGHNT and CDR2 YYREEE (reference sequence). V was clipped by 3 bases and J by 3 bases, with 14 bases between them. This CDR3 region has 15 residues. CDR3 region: CASSSYGLLTDTQYF. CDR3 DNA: TGTGCCAGCAGCTCTTATGGACTATTAACAGATACGCAGTATTTT.

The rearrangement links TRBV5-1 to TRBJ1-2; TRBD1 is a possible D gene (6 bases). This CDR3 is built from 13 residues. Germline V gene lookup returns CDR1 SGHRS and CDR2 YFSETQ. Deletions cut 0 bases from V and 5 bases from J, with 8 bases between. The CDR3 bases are TGCGCCAGCAGCTTGGAAGGGGGATATGGCTACACCTTC. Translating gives CASSLEGGYGYTF. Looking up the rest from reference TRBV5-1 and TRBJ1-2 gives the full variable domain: KAGVTQTPRYLIKTRGQQVTLSCSPISGHRSVSWYQQTPGQGLQFLFEYFSETQRNKGNFPGRFSGRQFSNSRSEMNVSTLELGDSALYLCASSLEGGYGYTFGSGTRLTVV.

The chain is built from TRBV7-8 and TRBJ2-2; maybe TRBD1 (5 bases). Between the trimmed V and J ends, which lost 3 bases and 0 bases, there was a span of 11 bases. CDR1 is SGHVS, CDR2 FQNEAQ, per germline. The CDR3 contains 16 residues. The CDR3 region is CASSFLDISNTGELFF. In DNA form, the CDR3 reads TGTGCCAGCAGCTTTTTGGACATCTCGAACACCGGGGAGCTGTTTTTT.

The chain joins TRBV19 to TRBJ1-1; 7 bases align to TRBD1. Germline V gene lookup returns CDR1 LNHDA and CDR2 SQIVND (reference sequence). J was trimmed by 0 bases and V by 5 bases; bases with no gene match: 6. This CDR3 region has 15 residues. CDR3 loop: CASSVGGSLNTEAFF. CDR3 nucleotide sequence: TGTGCCAGTAGTGTAGGGGGCAGTTTGAACACTGAAGCTTTCTTT.

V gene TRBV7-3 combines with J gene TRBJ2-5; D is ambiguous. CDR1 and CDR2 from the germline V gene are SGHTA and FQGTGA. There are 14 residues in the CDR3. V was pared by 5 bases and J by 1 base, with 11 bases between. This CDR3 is CASSPEPFQETQYF. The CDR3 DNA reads TGTGCCAGCAGCCCAGAACCCTTCCAAGAGACCCAGTACTTC.

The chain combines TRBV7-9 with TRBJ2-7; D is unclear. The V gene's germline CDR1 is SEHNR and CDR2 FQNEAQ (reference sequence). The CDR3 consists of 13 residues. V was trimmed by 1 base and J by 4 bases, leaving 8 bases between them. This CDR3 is CASSLDLGYEQYF. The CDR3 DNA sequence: TGTGCCAGCAGCTTAGATCTCGGGTACGAGCAGTACTTC.

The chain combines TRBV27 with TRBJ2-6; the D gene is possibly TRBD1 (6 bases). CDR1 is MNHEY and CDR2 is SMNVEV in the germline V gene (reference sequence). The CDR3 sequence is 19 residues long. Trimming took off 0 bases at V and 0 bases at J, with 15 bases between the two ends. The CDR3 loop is CASSLSRGWGLSGANVLTF. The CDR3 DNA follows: TGTGCCAGCAGTTTATCACGGGGTTGGGGGCTCTCTGGGGCCAACGTCCTGACTTTC.

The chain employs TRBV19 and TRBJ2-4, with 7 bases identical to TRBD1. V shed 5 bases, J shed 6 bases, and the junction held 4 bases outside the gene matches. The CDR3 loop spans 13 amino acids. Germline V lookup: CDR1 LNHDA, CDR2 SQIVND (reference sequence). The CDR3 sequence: CASSPRTGNIQYF. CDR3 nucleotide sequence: TGTGCCAGTAGTCCCCGGACAGGAAACATTCAGTACTTC.

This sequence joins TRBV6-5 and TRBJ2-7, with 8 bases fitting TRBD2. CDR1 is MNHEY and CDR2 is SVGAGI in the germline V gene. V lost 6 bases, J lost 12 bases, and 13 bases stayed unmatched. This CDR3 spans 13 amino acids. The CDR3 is CASRVTSGRAPYF. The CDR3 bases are TGTGCCAGCAGGGTTACGTCCGGGAGGGCCCCGTACTTC.

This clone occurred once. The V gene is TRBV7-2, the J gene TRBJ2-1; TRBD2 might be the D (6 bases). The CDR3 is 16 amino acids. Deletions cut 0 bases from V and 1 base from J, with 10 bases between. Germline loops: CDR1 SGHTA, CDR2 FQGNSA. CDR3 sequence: CASSLAGTQSYNEQFF. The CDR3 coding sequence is TGTGCCAGCAGCTTAGCCGGGACTCAGTCCTACAATGAGCAGTTCTTC.